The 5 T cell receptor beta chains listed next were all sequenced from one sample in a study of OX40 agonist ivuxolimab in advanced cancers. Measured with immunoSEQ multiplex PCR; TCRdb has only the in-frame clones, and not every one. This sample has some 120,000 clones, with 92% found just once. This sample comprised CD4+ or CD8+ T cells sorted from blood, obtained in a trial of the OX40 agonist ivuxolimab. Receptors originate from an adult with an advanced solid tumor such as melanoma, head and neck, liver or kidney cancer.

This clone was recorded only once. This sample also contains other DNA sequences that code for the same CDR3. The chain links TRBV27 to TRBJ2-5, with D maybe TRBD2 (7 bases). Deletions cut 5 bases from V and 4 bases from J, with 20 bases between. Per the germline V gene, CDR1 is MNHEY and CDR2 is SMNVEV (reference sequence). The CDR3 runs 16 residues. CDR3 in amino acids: CASSPPGAGEGETQYF. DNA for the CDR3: TGTGCCAGCAGTCCCCCGGGGGCGGGAGAAGGAGAGACCCAGTACTTC.

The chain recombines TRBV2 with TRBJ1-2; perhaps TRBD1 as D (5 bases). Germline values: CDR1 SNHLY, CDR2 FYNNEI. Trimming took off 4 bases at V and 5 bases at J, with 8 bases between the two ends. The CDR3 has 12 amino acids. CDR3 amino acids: CASSGQGYGYTF. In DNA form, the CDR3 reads TGTGCCAGCAGTGGGCAGGGATATGGCTACACCTTC.

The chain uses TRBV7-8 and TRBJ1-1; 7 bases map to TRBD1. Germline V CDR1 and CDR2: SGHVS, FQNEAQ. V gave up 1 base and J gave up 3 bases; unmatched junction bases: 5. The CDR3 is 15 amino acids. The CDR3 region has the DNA TGTGCCAGCAGCTTAGTATGGGGGACAGACACTGAAGCTTTCTTT. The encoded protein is CASSLVWGTDTEAFF.

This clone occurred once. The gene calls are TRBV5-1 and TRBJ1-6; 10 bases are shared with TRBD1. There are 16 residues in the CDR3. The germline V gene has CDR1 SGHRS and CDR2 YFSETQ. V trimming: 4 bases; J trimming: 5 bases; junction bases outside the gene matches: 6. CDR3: CASSLSGQGNNSPLHF. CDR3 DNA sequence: TGCGCCAGCAGCCTGTCGGGACAGGGGAATAATTCACCCCTCCACTTT.

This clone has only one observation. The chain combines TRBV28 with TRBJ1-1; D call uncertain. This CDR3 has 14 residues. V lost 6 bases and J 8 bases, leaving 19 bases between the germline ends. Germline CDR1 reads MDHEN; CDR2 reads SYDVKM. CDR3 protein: CASSPNTAQREAFF. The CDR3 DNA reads TGTGCCAGCAGCCCTAATACCGCACAGCGAGAAGCTTTCTTT.